The sequence of this T cell receptor beta chain was determined in a study of blood T cell repertoires in COVID-19. Turning to the study itself: T cells, B-cell-depleted T cells, or PBMCs supplied cDNA or gDNA.

Assay used: immunoSEQ multiplex PCR; TCRdb lists only in-frame clones, some missing. The table lists over 120,000 clones, about nine tenths of them singletons, with around 1.6% in the top ten. From germline, CDR1 is SGDLS and CDR2 YYNGEE. The CDR3 totals 14 residues. The trim removed 3 bases at V and 7 bases at J, leaving 9 bases unmatched. Sequencing was carried out using peripheral blood. This rearrangement joins TRBV9 to TRBJ1-1, with 7 bases lining up with TRBD1. The clonotype was recovered from a human donor in a cohort sampled during active COVID-19. For the CDR3, the DNA is TGTGCCAGCAGCGCTCGACAGGGAAGTAGTGAAGCTTTCTTT. Its translation: CASSARQGSSEAFF.